The TCR beta chain described here comes from a study of circulating CD8 cells and anti-PD-1 response in melanoma. Study-wide findings and caveats: TIGIT repertoires were least diverse, DNEG repertoires most diverse.

Using 15 ng of total RNA, TCR libraries were made with the QIAseq Immune Repertoire TCR panel. Each CDR3 protein gets one entry after TCRdb re-called the reads with MiXCR. This sample has 250 or so distinct CDR3 sequences, with 6.5% to 10% found just once. CDR3 length equals 17 residues. Trimming pared 3 bases from V and 4 bases from J, leaving 19 bases between. Germline CDR1 and CDR2: KGHSH and LQKENI. Remarks on this clonotype: What it recognizes is unknown.

From live CD3+CD8+TCRalphabeta+ cells, four PD-1 and/or TIGIT subsets were sorted. Sequences were derived from CD8+ T cells from PBMCs, sampled at baseline or after one month of anti-PD-1 therapy (not recorded which). The V gene is TRBV18, the J gene TRBJ1-3; no reliable D call. This sequence originates from a human donor with melanoma. The DNA of the CDR3 is TGTGCCAGCTCACCGCCCTACGCGATTTATTGGGGAAACACCATATATTTT. Translation gives CASSPPYAIYWGNTIYF.